Following are 17 T cell receptor beta chains from one sample sequenced in a study of response to subunit inactivated influenza vaccine. TCRdb processed the RT-PCR reads anew with MiXCR; each CDR3 protein has one entry. In the table there are about 620,000 distinct CDR3 sequences, 12% of which are singletons. The input for sequencing was PBMCs from blood, taken on the day of vaccination. All receptors derive from a man between 45 and 60 years old who received an inactivated influenza vaccine.

This clonotype has more than one count but fewer than ten. The V gene is TRBV10-3, the J gene TRBJ2-6; D perhaps matches TRBD2 (5 bases). The CDR3 loop spans 23 amino acids. Trimming stripped 4 bases from V and 0 bases from J, with 31 bases between. Germline CDR1 ENHRY, CDR2 SYGVKD. CDR3 sequence reads: CAISGPRTEIKSGNYSGANVLTF. Written as DNA, the CDR3 is TGTGCCATCAGTGGTCCTAGGACCGAAATAAAGTCGGGAAACTACTCTGGGGCCAACGTCCTGACTTTC.

A few counts support this clonotype. V gene TRBV2 combines with J gene TRBJ1-2, with 8 positions matching TRBD1. The CDR3 sequence is 13 residues long. Germline V CDR1 and CDR2: SNHLY, FYNNEI. V shed 5 bases and J 5 bases; nucleotides not matched to a gene: 4. The CDR3 protein is CASSMTGEYGYTF. CDR3 nucleotide sequence: TGTGCCAGCAGTATGACAGGGGAGTATGGCTACACCTTC.

The genes are TRBV20-1 and TRBJ1-2; D is unclear. Germline lookup yields CDR1 DFQATT and CDR2 SNEGSKA (reference sequence). The V end lost 3 bases, the J end lost 1 base, and 9 bases lay between the germline ends. The CDR3 has 13 amino acids. This CDR3 is CSASRGNNYGYTF. For the CDR3, the DNA is TGCAGTGCTAGCAGAGGGAATAACTATGGCTACACCTTC.

The chain uses TRBV19 and TRBJ2-2, with D tentatively TRBD2 (6 bases). The CDR3 covers 15 residues. Per germline, CDR1 LNHDA and CDR2 SQIVND (reference sequence). Trimming removed 5 bases from V and 5 bases from J, with 15 bases in between. The CDR3 here is CASSQSGGVTGELFF. The CDR3 bases are TGTGCCAGTAGTCAGAGTGGCGGGGTAACCGGGGAGCTGTTTTTT.

CDR3 region: CSARAGNSNQPQHF. The CDR3 DNA sequence: TGCAGTGCTAGAGCAGGGAATAGCAATCAGCCCCAGCATTTT. V is TRBV20-1 and J is TRBJ1-5; D possibly corresponds to TRBD1 (5 bases). Germline V gene lookup returns CDR1 DFQATT and CDR2 SNEGSKA (reference sequence). This CDR3 comprises 14 residues. V was trimmed by 1 base and J by 0 bases, leaving 7 bases between them.

The table lists this clonotype with a few counts. The genes are TRBV28 and TRBJ2-1; a weak D match, TRBD2 (5 bases). Trimming shortened V by 1 base and J by 4 bases, and 14 bases separated the two germline ends. Looked up from germline, CDR1 is MDHEN and CDR2 is SYDVKM. The CDR3 runs to 16 residues. CDR3 sequence reads: CASSLLALLGYNEQFF. The CDR3 DNA follows: TGTGCCAGCAGTTTATTAGCGCTCCTGGGATACAATGAGCAGTTCTTC.

This clonotype was found many times. This rearrangement joins TRBV12-3 or TRBV12-4 to TRBJ2-3, with D uncertain. The CDR3 consists of 15 residues. V was shortened by 1 base and J by 0 bases, with 8 bases between the two germline ends. The CDR3 sequence is CASSLGDGSTDTQYF. For the CDR3, the DNA is TGTGCCAGCAGTTTAGGAGACGGGAGCACAGATACGCAGTATTTT.

This sequence joins TRBV12-3 or TRBV12-4 and TRBJ1-5; D gene unclear. The CDR3 length is 15 residues. V gave up 6 bases and J gave up 2 bases, with 14 bases separating them. This CDR3 reads CASRDTEGGNQPQHF. For the CDR3, the DNA is TGTGCCAGCAGGGATACAGAGGGTGGCAATCAGCCCCAGCATTTT.

This clonotype was seen a handful of times. The V and J genes are TRBV6-5 and TRBJ2-7; D could derive from TRBD1 or TRBD2 (5 bases each). Germline CDR1 is MNHEY and CDR2 is SVGAGI. This CDR3 contains 12 residues. V was shortened by 6 bases and J by 11 bases, with 17 bases between the two germline ends. The CDR3 loop reads CASSSGRPPEYF. In DNA, the CDR3 is TGTGCCAGCAGCTCGGGACGGCCTCCGGAGTACTTC.

This clonotype appeared many times. The V call is TRBV20-1, the J call TRBJ2-5; TRBD1 aligns across 9 bases. J gave up 4 bases and V 4 bases, and 13 bases lay outside the gene matches. Germline V lookup: CDR1 DFQATT, CDR2 SNEGSKA (reference sequence). This CDR3 spans 16 amino acids. This chain's CDR3 is CSANQGQGIDLETQYF. The CDR3 DNA reads as TGCAGTGCTAATCAAGGACAGGGGATTGATTTAGAGACCCAGTACTTC.

This clonotype was observed a few times. This chain uses TRBV20-1 with TRBJ2-3; 13 nucleotides agree with TRBD2. This CDR3 is built from 14 residues. Germline assignment: CDR1 DFQATT and CDR2 SNEGSKA (reference sequence). Here the CDR3 DNA reads TGCAGCCAGACTAGCGGGGGGTCGAAAGATACGCAGTATTTT. Translation: CSQTSGGSKDTQYF.

The rearrangement joins TRBV4-2 to TRBJ2-7; the D gene is possibly TRBD1 (5 bases). Germline V lookup: CDR1 LGHNA, CDR2 YNFKEQ. Trimming pared 2 bases from V and 6 bases from J, leaving 17 bases between. The CDR3 extends over 15 amino acids. CDR3 sequence (DNA): TGTGCCAGCAGCCAAATCACAGGCCTATCGGGCGAGCAGTACTTC. Translated, it gives CASSQITGLSGEQYF.

The CDR3 sequence is CASRTESLADIYNEQFF. The CDR3 coding sequence is TGTGCCAGCAGAACAGAATCACTAGCGGACATCTACAATGAGCAGTTCTTC. This chain connects TRBV6-2 or TRBV6-3 to TRBJ2-1; 8 nucleotides match TRBD2. Trimming took 6 bases from V and 3 from J; bases not matched to a gene: 13. The CDR3 sequence is 17 residues long. Per germline, CDR1 MNHEY and CDR2 SVGEGT.

The table lists this clonotype with many counts. The gene calls are TRBV20-1 and TRBJ2-1; TRBD1 agrees at 9 bases. This CDR3 region has 15 residues. Germline V CDR1 and CDR2: DFQATT, SNEGSKA (reference sequence). V dropped 3 bases and J dropped 5; count of bases not matched to a gene: 8. Written as DNA, the CDR3 is TGCAGTGCTAGGTCCCACAGGGGGCGAAACAATGAGCAGTTCTTC. Residues: CSARSHRGRNNEQFF.

This rearrangement joins TRBV9 to TRBJ2-7, with TRBD1 matching over 8 bases. CDR1 is SGDLS, CDR2 YYNGEE, per germline. V lost 0 bases to trimming and J lost 3 bases; unmatched junction nucleotides: 5. There are 15 residues in the CDR3. The CDR3 sequence is CASSVAFGQGYEQYF. CDR3 sequence (DNA): TGTGCCAGCAGCGTAGCTTTCGGACAGGGCTACGAGCAGTACTTC.

The CDR3 DNA is TGTGCCACCAGCAGAGATCGGGGCGGGGTCAATTCACCCCTCCACTTT. It encodes CATSRDRGGVNSPLHF. This chain connects TRBV15 to TRBJ1-6, with D possibly matching TRBD1 (5 bases). Germline loops: CDR1 LNHNV, CDR2 YYDKDF (reference sequence). The V and J ends lost 0 bases and 7 bases respectively, with 13 bases between them. There are 16 residues in the CDR3.

This chain links TRBV6-5 with TRBJ2-7; D is ambiguous. CDR3 length: 13 residues. The V end was cut by 6 bases, the J end by 3 bases, with 12 bases between. The germline V gene encodes CDR1 MNHEY and CDR2 SVGAGI. The CDR3 reads CASRLGSFYEQYF. In nucleotides, the CDR3 is TGTGCCAGCAGGCTCGGGTCCTTCTACGAGCAGTACTTC.